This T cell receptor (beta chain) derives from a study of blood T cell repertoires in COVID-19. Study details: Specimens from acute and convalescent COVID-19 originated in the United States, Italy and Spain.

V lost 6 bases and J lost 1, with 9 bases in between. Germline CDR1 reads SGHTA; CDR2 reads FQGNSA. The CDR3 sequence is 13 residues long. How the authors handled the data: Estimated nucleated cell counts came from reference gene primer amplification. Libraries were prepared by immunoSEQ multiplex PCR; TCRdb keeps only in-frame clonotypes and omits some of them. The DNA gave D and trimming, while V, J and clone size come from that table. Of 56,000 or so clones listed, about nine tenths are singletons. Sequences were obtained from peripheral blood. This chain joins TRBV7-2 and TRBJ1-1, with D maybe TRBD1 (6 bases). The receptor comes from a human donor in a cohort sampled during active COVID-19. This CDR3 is CASSRQENTEAFF. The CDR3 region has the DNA TGTGCCAGCAGTCGACAGGAGAACACTGAAGCTTTCTTT.